The clone carrying this T cell receptor beta chain was observed a few times. Its cognate antigen is unknown. This sample was taken from a study of T cell repertoires in cytomegalovirus infection. Study at large: Both a matching HLA type and CMV infection were indicated by public TCR beta signatures.

Via MiXCR, TCRdb re-called the reads, giving one row per CDR3 protein. In the table there are under 850,000 distinct CDR3 sequences, roughly 36% of which are singletons. The CDR3 has 12 amino acids. The V and J ends lost 4 bases and 2 bases respectively, with 8 bases between them. Germline CDR1 and CDR2: SQVTM and ANQGSEA. General study findings and limits: Ex vivo, HLA-C-restricted CMV-specific TCR beta clonotypes prevailed over the rest of the response. Summed frequency of public TCR beta families distinguished CMV carriers with the relevant HLA.

The sequenced sample consisted of PBMCs. The sequence derives from a human donor in good health (CMV status not recorded). Some clones in this sample may be carry-over from other donors' samples. This chain connects TRBV29-1 to TRBJ1-1, with D unclear. Here the CDR3 reads CSVGGINTEAFF. As DNA, the CDR3 is TGCAGCGTTGGCGGTATCAACACTGAAGCTTTCTTT.